This T cell receptor beta chain was recorded in a study of T cell responses to AZD1222 COVID-19 vaccine. The repertoire was sequenced with immunoSEQ multiplex PCR; TCRdb's copy has only in-frame clones and lacks some. Of over 150,000 clones in the sample, roughly 90% were seen once. Regarding this clone: The antigen is undetermined.

Study-wide points: Targeting of unmutated variant regions was reportedly seen in nearly half of spike-specific TCRs. Repertoire sampling was restricted to post-peak T cell response timepoints. It should be noted that donors were predominantly white British and more often female, and clonal diversity was possibly underestimated.

V shed 1 base and J shed 5 bases, with 11 bases lying between them. CDR1 and CDR2 from the germline V gene are SGHDT and YYEEEE. The length of the CDR3 is 14 residues. The chain links TRBV5-6 to TRBJ2-3; D remains unclear. The TCR comes from an adult in good health. Material: peripheral blood, obtained on day 0 of AZD1222 vaccination. The CDR3 DNA follows: TGTGCCAGCAGCTTGCCTGGGGTTCGAGATACGCAGTATTTT. This codes for CASSLPGVRDTQYF.